The 9 T cell receptor beta chains below were found in one sample sequenced in a study of blood T cell repertoires in COVID-19. Profiled with immunoSEQ multiplex PCR; TCRdb holds only in-frame clones, not every one. The repertoire holds approximately 220,000 clones, with less than 90% as singletons. The specimen was peripheral blood. Every receptor here comes from a middle-aged man with acute or convalescent COVID-19.

The chain links TRBV19 to TRBJ1-2; D not resolved. The CDR3 extends over 16 amino acids. CDR1 and CDR2 (germline): LNHDA, SQIVND (reference sequence). Trimming took 4 bases from V and 0 from J, leaving 15 bases between them. In DNA form, the CDR3 reads TGTGCCAGTAGTAGAGAGACACAGTACCCTAACTATGGCTACACCTTC. This translates into CASSRETQYPNYGYTF. Drawing the rest from reference TRBV19 and TRBJ1-2, the complete variable domain is DGGITQSPKYLFRKEGQNVTLSCEQNLNHDAMYWYRQDPGQGLRLIYYSQIVNDFQKGDIAEGYSVSREKKESFPLTVTSAQKNPTAFYLCASSRETQYPNYGYTFGSGTRLTVV.

This clone has a single count. The rearrangement joins TRBV11-2 to TRBJ1-4; 7 positions match TRBD1. The CDR3 has 17 residues. CDR1 is SGHAT and CDR2 is FQNNGV in the germline V gene. V was clipped by 5 bases and J by 5 bases; unmatched bases: 14. CDR3 residues: CASSPNLYRGPNEKLFF. The DNA for the CDR3 is TGTGCCAGCAGCCCAAACCTCTACAGGGGCCCGAATGAAAAACTGTTTTTT.

The chain links TRBV5-4 to TRBJ2-3; D might be TRBD1 (6 bases). The germline gives CDR1 SGHNT, CDR2 YYREEE (reference sequence). Trimming cost V 1 base and J 2 bases, with 8 bases left between them. The CDR3 contains 14 residues. CDR3 region: CASSLPGDTDTQYF. The CDR3 nucleotides read TGTGCCAGCAGCTTGCCAGGGGACACAGATACGCAGTATTTT.

The chain uses TRBV28 and TRBJ2-2; TRBD1 might be the D (6 bases). Looked up from germline, CDR1 is MDHEN and CDR2 is SYDVKM. Deletions cut 7 bases from V and 4 bases from J, with 13 bases between. This CDR3 comprises 14 residues. The CDR3 region is CASIRGMGTGELFF. The CDR3 region has the DNA TGTGCCAGCATTAGGGGGATGGGCACCGGGGAGCTGTTTTTT.

CDR3 DNA sequence: TGTGCCAGCACCGCGGGCGGGAGGGTTGGGTCGGAGACCCAGTACTTC. It codes for CASTAGGRVGSETQYF. The V call is TRBV28, the J call TRBJ2-5; 9 positions agree with TRBD2. V shed 7 bases and J 5 bases; nucleotides not matched to a gene: 14. The CDR3 runs 16 residues. From germline, CDR1 is MDHEN and CDR2 SYDVKM. Looking up the rest from reference TRBV28 and TRBJ2-5 gives the full variable domain: DVKVTQSSRYLVKRTGEKVFLECVQDMDHENMFWYRQDPGLGLRLIYFSYDVKMKEKGDIPEGYSVSREKKERFSLILESASTNQTSMYLCASTAGGRVGSETQYFGPGTRLLVL.

The V gene is TRBV24-1, the J gene TRBJ1-2; D is unclear. V dropped 3 bases and J dropped 4 bases, with 20 bases sitting between them. Germline CDR1 KGHDR, CDR2 SFDVKD. This CDR3 has 17 amino acids. CDR3 sequence (DNA): TGTGCCACCAGTGATGATTTGAGAAGGAGTCAATTCTATGGCTACACCTTC. Residues: CATSDDLRRSQFYGYTF.

V gene TRBV3-1 (or the pseudogene TRBV3-2) combines with J gene TRBJ1-1; D is perhaps TRBD1 (5 bases). CDR1 and CDR2 (germline): LGHDT, YNNKEL (reference sequence). V was cut by 4 bases and J by 6 bases, with 12 bases left in between. The CDR3 runs 13 residues. DNA for the CDR3: TGTGCCAGCAGCCGTGCCTCCAGGGCTGAAGCTTTCTTT. Translation gives CASSRASRAEAFF.

V and J are TRBV19 and TRBJ1-1, with D perhaps matching TRBD1 (6 bases). The CDR3 length is 12 residues. Germline loops: CDR1 LNHDA, CDR2 SQIVND (reference sequence). V gave up 6 bases and J gave up 2 bases, with 7 bases separating them. DNA for the CDR3: TGTGCCAGTAGGGACAGCAACACTGAAGCTTTCTTT. This encodes CASRDSNTEAFF.

V usage is TRBV7-2 and J usage is TRBJ1-3, with D tentatively TRBD1 (6 bases). V lost 1 base, J lost 4 bases, and 14 bases lay in between. Germline V gives CDR1 SGHTA, CDR2 FQGNSA. The CDR3 covers 16 residues. The CDR3 loop reads CASSLDRAARGNTIYF. CDR3 in DNA: TGTGCCAGCAGCTTAGACAGGGCAGCTCGAGGAAACACCATATATTTT.